The rows below give T cell receptor beta chains drawn from one sample of a study of blood T cell repertoires in COVID-19. The table came from immunoSEQ multiplex PCR; TCRdb's copy has only in-frame clones and leaves some out. The sample consists of 100,000 to 120,000 clones, about 72% of them appearing once. The sample taken for sequencing was peripheral blood. The origin of the receptors is a woman aged 60 to 75 with acute or convalescent COVID-19. Both conserved end residues are part of each CDR3. A D gene is named only where the DNA matches it firmly. Part of the rows lack a size; the others show once, few, many or a class for expanded clones.

size	D	V	J	DNA	CDR3
NA	NA	TRBV5-8	TRBJ2-7	TGTGCCAGCAGCTTGGCTAGCTCAAAAGCCTACGAGCAGTACTTC	CASSLASSKAYEQYF
once	NA	TRBV5-1	TRBJ1-3	TGCGCCAGCAGCTTGGATAGGGGCCCTACTGGAAACACCATATATTTT	CASSLDRGPTGNTIYF
NA	NA	TRBV20-1	TRBJ2-1	TGCCTGTCGGGGGGCCTTGAGCAGTTCTTC	CLSGGLEQFF
few	NA	TRBV29-1	TRBJ1-2	TGCAGCGTTGAAGATTCAGGGCCCTGGAACACCTTC	CSVEDSGPWNTF
NA	NA	TRBV21-1	TRBJ1-1	TGTGCCAGCAGCACCCGTCCCGGGACAGGGGGCCGGGGGACTGAAGCTTTCTTT	CASSTRPGTGGRGTEAFF
NA	TRBD1	TRBV28	TRBJ1-2	TGTGCCAGCAGTTCGCAAAGGACAGGGACCTATGGCTACACCTTC	CASSSQRTGTYGYTF
NA	NA	TRBV4-2	TRBJ1-5	TGTGCCAGCAGCCAGGCCCGGCGGAGCAATCAGCCCCAGCATTTT	CASSQARRSNQPQHF
NA	NA	TRBV3-1/TRBV3-2	TRBJ1-2	TGTGCCAGCAGCCAAGCGACAGGAGAGTCCTATGGCTACACCTTC	CASSQATGESYGYTF
NA	TRBD1	TRBV9	TRBJ2-3	TGTGCCAGCAGCGTCGGCCCCCGGGACAGGGGTTTGGATACGCAGTATTTT	CASSVGPRDRGLDTQYF
NA	TRBD1	TRBV6-2/TRBV6-3	TRBJ2-1	TGTGCCAGCAGCAGGGACAGGGAATTCAATGAGCAGTTCTTC	CASSRDREFNEQFF
NA	TRBD1	TRBV5-5	TRBJ2-7	TGTGCCAGCAGCCAGGAACGACAGGGTTTCTACGAGCAGTACTTC	CASSQERQGFYEQYF
NA	NA	TRBV10-1	TRBJ1-5	TGCGCCAGCAGTCGGGATTTCAATCAGCCCCAGCATTTT	CASSRDFNQPQHF
once	NA	TRBV6-1	TRBJ1-5	TGTGCCAGCAGTGAACGGGGGGAGGGGAGGGGGCCCCAGCATTTT	CASSERGEGRGPQHF
NA	NA	TRBV2	TRBJ1-2	TGTGCCAGCAGTGGGGGGGGTGCGAGCGATGGCTACACCTTC	CASSGGGASDGYTF
NA	NA	TRBV2	TRBJ2-7	TGTGCCAGCAGTGCCGAACAGTACGAGCAGTACTTC	CASSAEQYEQYF
NA	TRBD1	TRBV5-4	TRBJ2-1	TGTGCCAGCAGCAGAACAGGGGACAATGAGCAGTTCTTC	CASSRTGDNEQFF
NA	TRBD1	TRBV27	TRBJ2-2	TGTGCCAGCAGGGCTGGACAGGCTGTCTCCGGGGAGCTGTTTTTT	CASRAGQAVSGELFF
NA	NA	TRBV7-9	TRBJ1-1	TGTGCCAGCAGCCTAATGCCTGAAGCTTTCTTT	CASSLMPEAFF
NA	NA	TRBV5-4	TRBJ1-2	TGTGCCAGCAGCTTGGGAGGAGGGAGTAGATATGGCTACACCTTC	CASSLGGGSRYGYTF
NA	NA	TRBV7-9	TRBJ1-2	TGTGCCAGCAGCTTAAGACAGTACTATGGCTACACCTTC	CASSLRQYYGYTF
NA	NA	TRBV4-3	TRBJ1-5	TGCGCCAGCAGCCAAGATCCCCTTGGCCCCCAGCATTTT	CASSQDPLGPQHF
NA	NA	TRBV11-2	TRBJ2-5	TGTGCCAGCAGCCCCGGGGTTGCCCAGTACTTC	CASSPGVAQYF